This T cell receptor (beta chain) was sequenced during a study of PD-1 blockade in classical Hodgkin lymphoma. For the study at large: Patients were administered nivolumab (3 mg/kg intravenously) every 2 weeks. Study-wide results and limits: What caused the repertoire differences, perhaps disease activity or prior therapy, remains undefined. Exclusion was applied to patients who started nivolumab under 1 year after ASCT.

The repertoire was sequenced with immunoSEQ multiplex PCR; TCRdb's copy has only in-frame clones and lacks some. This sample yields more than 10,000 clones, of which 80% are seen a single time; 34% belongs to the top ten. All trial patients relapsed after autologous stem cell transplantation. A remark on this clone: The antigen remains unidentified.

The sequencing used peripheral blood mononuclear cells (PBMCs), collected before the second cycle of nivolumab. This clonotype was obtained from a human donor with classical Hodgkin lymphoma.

In DNA form, the CDR3 reads TGTGCCAGCAGCCAAGATCGGCGGGCCTCCTACGAGCAGTACTTC. It yields the protein CASSQDRRASYEQYF. The gene calls are TRBV14 and TRBJ2-7; maybe TRBD2 (5 bases). Per the germline V gene, CDR1 is SGHDN and CDR2 is FVKESK. This CDR3 has 15 residues. The ends were cut back, 0 bases at V and 0 bases at J, with 9 bases in the middle. The full variable domain, completed using reference TRBV14 and TRBJ2-7, is EAGVTQFPSHSVIEKGQTVTLRCDPISGHDNLYWYRRVMGKEIKFLLHFVKESKQDESGMPNNRFLAERTGGTYSTLKVQPAELEDSGVYFCASSQDRRASYEQYFGPGTRLTVT.